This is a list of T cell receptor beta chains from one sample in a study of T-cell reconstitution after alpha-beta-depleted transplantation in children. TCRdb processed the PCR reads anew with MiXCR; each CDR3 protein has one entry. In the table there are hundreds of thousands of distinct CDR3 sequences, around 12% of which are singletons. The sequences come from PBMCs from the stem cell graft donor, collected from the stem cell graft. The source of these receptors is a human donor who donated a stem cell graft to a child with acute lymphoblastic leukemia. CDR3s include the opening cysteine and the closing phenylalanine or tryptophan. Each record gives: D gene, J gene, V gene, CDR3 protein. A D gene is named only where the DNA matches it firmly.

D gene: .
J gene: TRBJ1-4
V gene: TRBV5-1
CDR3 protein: CASSLGQSNEKLFF

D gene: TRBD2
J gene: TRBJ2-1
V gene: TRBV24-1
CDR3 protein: CATRSGRADGEQFF

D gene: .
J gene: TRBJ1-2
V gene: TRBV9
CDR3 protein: CASGNYGYTF

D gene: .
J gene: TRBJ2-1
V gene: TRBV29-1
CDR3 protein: CSVEVLYLPTMRGYNEQFF

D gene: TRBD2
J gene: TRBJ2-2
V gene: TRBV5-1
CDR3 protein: CASGGLAGVGTGELFF

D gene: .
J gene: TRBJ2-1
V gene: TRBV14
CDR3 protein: CASSRDWNEQFF

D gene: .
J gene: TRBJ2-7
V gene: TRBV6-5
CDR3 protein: CASSYSSDEQYF

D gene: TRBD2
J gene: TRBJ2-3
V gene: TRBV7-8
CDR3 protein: CASSGTRRSDTQYF

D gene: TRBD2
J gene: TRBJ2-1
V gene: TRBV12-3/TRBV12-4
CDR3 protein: CASRVGLGSYNEQFF

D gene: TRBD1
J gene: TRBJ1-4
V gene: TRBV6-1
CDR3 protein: CASSPRGTDEKLFF

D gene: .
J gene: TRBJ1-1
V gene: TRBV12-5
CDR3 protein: CASGLVGLEAFF

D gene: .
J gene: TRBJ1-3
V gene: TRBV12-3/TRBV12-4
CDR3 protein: CASILQGSGNTIYF

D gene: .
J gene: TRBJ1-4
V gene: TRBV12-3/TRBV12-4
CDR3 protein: CASAPENTNEKLFF

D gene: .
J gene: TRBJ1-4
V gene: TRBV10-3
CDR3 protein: CAISERAQALNEKLFF

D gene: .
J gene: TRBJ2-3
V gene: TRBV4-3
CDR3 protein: CASSQERAPGADTQYF

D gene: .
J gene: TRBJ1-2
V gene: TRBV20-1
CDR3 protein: CSAETDLNYGYTF

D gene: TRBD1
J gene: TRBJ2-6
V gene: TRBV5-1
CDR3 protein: CASSSWDRDGGANVLTF

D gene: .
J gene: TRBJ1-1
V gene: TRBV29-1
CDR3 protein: CSVEQGNTEAFF

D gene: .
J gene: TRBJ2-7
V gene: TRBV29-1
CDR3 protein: CSVLVVADSYEQYF

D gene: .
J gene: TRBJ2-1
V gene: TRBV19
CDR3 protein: CASSMGTWNEQFF

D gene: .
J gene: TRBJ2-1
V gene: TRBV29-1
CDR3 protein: CSVELYEQFF

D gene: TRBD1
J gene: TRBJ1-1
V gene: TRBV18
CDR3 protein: CASSPPTGKNTEAFF

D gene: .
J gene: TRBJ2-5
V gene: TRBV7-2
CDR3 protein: CASSLNAGWRETQYF

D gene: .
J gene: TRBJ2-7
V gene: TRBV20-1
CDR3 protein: CSARDLVASYEQYF

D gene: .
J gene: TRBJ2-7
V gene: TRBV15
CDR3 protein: CATSRDQGLGDEQYF

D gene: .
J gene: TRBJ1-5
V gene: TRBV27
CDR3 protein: CASSYQGGNQPQHF